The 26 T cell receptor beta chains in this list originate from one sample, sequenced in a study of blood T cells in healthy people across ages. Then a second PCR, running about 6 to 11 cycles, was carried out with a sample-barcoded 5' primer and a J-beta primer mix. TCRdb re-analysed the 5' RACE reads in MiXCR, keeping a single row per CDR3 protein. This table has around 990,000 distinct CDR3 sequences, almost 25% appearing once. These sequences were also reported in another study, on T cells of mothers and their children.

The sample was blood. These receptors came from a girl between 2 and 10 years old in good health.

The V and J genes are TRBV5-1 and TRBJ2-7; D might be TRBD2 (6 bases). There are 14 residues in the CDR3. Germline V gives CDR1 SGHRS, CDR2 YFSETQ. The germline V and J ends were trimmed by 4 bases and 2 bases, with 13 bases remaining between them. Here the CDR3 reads CASSPGLSTYEQYF. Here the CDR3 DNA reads TGCGCCAGCAGCCCGGGACTGTCTACCTACGAGCAGTACTTC.

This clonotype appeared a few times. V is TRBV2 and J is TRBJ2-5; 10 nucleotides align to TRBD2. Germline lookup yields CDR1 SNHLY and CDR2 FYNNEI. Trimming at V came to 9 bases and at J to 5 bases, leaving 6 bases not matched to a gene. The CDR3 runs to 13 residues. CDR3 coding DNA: TGTGCCAGTGGGGGACTAGCGAAGGAGACCCAGTACTTC. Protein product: CASGGLAKETQYF.

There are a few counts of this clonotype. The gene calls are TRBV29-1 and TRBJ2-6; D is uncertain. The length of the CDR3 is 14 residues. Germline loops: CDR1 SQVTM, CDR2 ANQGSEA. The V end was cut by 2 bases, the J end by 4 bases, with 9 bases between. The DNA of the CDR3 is TGCAGCGTTGAAACTCGTTTGGGGGCCAACGTCCTGACTTTC. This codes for CSVETRLGANVLTF.

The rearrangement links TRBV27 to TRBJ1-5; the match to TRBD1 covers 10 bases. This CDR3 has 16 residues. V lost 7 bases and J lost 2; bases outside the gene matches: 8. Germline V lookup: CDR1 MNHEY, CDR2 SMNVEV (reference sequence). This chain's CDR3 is CASNFQDRGCNQPQHF. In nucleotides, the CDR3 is TGTGCCAGCAATTTCCAGGACAGGGGGTGCAATCAGCCCCAGCATTTT.

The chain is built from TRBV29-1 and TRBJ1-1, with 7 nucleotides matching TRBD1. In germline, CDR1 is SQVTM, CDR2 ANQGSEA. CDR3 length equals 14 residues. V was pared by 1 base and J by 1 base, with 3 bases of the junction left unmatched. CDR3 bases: TGCAGCGTTGAAGGGGGACAGCCGAACACTGAAGCTTTCTTT. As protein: CSVEGGQPNTEAFF.

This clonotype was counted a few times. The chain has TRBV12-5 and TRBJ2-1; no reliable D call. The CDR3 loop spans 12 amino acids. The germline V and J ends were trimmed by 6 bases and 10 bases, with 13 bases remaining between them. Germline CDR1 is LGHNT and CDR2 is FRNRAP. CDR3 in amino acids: CASGTASGEQFF. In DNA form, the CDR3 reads TGTGCTAGTGGCACCGCCTCTGGGGAGCAGTTCTTC.

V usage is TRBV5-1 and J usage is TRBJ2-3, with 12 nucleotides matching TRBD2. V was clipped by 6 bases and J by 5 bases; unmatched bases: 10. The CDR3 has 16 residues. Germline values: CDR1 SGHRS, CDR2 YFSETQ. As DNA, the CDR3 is TGCGCCAGCACGGATCGACTAGCGGGAGAGAAAGATACGCAGTATTTT. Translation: CASTDRLAGEKDTQYF. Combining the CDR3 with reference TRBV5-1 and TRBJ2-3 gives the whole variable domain KAGVTQTPRYLIKTRGQQVTLSCSPISGHRSVSWYQQTPGQGLQFLFEYFSETQRNKGNFPGRFSGRQFSNSRSEMNVSTLELGDSALYLCASTDRLAGEKDTQYFGPGTRLTVL.

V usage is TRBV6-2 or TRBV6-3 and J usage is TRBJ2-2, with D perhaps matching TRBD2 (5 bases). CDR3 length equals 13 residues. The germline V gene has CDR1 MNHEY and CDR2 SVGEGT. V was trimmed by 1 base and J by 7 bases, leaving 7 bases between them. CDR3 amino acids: CASSYLGSGELFF. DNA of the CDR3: TGTGCCAGCAGTTACTTGGGGAGCGGGGAGCTGTTTTTT.

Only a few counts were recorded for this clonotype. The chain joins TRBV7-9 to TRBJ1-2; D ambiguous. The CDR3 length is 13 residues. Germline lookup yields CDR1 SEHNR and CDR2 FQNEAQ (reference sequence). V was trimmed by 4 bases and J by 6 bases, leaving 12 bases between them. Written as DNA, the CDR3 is TGTGCCAGCAGCTCCCTGGGAGCAGATGGCTACACCTTC. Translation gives CASSSLGADGYTF.

CDR3 sequence (DNA): TGTGCCAGCAGCCTGCTGACTAGCGGGGGGAAAAATACGCAGTATTTT. Translating it yields CASSLLTSGGKNTQYF. The rearrangement uses TRBV14 and TRBJ2-3; 13 bases match TRBD2. Germline V gene lookup returns CDR1 SGHDN and CDR2 FVKESK. This CDR3 region has 16 residues. V shed 4 bases, J shed 7 bases, and the junction held 8 bases outside the gene matches.

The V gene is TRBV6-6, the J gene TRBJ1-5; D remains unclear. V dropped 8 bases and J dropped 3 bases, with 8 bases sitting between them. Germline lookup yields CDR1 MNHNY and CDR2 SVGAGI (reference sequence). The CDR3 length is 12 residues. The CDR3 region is CASEGSNQPQHF. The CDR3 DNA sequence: TGTGCCAGCGAGGGTTCCAATCAGCCCCAGCATTTT.

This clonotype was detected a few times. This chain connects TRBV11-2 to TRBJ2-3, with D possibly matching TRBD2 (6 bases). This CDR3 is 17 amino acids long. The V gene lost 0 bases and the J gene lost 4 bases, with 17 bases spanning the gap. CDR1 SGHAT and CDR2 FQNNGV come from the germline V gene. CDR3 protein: CASSLEDAGRGSDTQYF. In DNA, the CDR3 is TGTGCCAGCAGCTTAGAGGATGCGGGAAGGGGATCAGATACGCAGTATTTT.

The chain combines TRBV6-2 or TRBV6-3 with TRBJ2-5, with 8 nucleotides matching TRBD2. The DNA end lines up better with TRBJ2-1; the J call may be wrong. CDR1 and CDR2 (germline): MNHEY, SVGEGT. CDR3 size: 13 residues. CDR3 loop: CAGSSGGAHEQFF. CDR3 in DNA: TGTGCCGGTTCCTCCGGGGGGGCCCATGAGCAGTTCTTC.

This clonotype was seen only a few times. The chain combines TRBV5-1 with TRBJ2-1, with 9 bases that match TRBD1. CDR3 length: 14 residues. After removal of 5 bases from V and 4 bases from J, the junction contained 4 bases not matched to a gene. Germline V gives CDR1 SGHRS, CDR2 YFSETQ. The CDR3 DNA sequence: TGCGCCAGCAGGGACAGGGGCCCTTACAATGAGCAGTTCTTC. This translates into CASRDRGPYNEQFF.

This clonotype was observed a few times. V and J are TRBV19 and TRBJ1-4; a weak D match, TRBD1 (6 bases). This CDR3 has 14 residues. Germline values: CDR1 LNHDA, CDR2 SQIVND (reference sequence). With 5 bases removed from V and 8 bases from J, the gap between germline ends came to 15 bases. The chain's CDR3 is CASSVTGPEEKLFF. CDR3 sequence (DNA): TGTGCCAGTAGTGTCACAGGGCCCGAGGAAAAACTGTTTTTT. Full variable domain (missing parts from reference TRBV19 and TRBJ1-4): DGGITQSPKYLFRKEGQNVTLSCEQNLNHDAMYWYRQDPGQGLRLIYYSQIVNDFQKGDIAEGYSVSREKKESFPLTVTSAQKNPTAFYLCASSVTGPEEKLFFGSGTQLSVL.

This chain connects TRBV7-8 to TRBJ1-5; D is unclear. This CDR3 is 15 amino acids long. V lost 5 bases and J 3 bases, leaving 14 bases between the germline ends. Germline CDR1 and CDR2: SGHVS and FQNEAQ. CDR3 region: CASSPSGGVNQPQHF. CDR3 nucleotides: TGTGCCAGCAGCCCGTCGGGTGGAGTCAATCAGCCCCAGCATTTT.

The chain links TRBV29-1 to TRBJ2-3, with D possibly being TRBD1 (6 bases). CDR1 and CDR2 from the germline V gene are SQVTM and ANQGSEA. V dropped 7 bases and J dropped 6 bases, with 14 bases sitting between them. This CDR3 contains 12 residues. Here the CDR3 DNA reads TGCAGCGGACGATCTACAGGGGATACGCAGTATTTT. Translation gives CSGRSTGDTQYF.

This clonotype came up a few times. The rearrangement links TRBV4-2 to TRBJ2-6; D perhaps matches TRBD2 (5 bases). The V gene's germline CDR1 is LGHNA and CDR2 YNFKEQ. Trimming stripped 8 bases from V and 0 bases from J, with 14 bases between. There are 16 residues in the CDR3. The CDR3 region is CASHEGERSGANVLTF. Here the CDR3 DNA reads TGTGCCAGCCATGAGGGAGAGCGCTCTGGGGCCAACGTCCTGACTTTC.

The CDR3 is CSVHGEETQYF. For the CDR3, the DNA is TGCAGCGTTCATGGCGAAGAGACCCAGTACTTC. This chain connects TRBV29-1 to TRBJ2-5; no firm D call. The V gene's germline CDR1 is SQVTM and CDR2 ANQGSEA. V was pared by 5 bases and J by 3 bases, with 7 bases between. CDR3 length equals 11 residues. Using reference TRBV29-1 and TRBJ2-5 for the parts outside the CDR3, the full variable domain is SAVISQKPSRDICQRGTSLTIQCQVDSQVTMMFWYRQQPGQSLTLIATANQGSEATYESGFVIDKFPISRPNLTFSTLTVSNMSPEDSSIYLCSVHGEETQYFGPGTRLLVL.

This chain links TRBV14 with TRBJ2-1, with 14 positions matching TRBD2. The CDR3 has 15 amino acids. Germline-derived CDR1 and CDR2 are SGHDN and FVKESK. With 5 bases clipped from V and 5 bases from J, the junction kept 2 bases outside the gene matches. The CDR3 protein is CASSSTSGRDNEQFF. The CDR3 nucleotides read TGTGCCAGCAGCTCGACTAGCGGGAGGGACAATGAGCAGTTCTTC. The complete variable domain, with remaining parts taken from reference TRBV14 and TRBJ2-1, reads EAGVTQFPSHSVIEKGQTVTLRCDPISGHDNLYWYRRVMGKEIKFLLHFVKESKQDESGMPNNRFLAERTGGTYSTLKVQPAELEDSGVYFCASSSTSGRDNEQFFGPGTRLTVL.

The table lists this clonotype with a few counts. CDR3 in amino acids: CASSPSGGAAAKNIQYF. CDR3 in DNA: TGTGCCAGCAGTCCCTCGGGAGGGGCCGCAGCCAAAAACATTCAGTACTTC. The chain is built from TRBV12-3 or TRBV12-4 and TRBJ2-4, with 8 positions matching TRBD2. J was trimmed by 0 bases and V by 5 bases; bases with no gene match: 9. The CDR3 length is 17 residues.

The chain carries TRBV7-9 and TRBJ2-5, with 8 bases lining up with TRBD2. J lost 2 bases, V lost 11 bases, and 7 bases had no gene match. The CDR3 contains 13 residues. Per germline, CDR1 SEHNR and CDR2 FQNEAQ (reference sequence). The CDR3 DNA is TGTGCCTGGGGACTAGAGATTCAAGAGACCCAGTACTTC. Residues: CAWGLEIQETQYF.

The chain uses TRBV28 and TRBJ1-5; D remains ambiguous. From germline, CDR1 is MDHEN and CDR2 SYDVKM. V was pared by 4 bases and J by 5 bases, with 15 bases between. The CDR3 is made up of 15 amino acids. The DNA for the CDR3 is TGTGCCAGCAGTTGGGAGCAAGAGGTAGATCAGCCCCAGCATTTT. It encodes CASSWEQEVDQPQHF.

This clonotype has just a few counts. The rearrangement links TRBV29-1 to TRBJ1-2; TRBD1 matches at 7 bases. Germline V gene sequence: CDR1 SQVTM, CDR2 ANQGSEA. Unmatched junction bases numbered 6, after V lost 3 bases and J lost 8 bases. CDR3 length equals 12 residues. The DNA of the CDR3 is TGCAGCGTTGAGGGGACAGTAAGCGGCTACACCTTC. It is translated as CSVEGTVSGYTF.

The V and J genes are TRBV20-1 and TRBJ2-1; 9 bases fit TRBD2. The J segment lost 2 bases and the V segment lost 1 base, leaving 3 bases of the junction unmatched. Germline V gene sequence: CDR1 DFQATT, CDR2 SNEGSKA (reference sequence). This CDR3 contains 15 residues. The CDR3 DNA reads TGCAGTGCTAGAGGGTGGACTAGCGCCTACAATGAGCAGTTCTTC. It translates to CSARGWTSAYNEQFF.

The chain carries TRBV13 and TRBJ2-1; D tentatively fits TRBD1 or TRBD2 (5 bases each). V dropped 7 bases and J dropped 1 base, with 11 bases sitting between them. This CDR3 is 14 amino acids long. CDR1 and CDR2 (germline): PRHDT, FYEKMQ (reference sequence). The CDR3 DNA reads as TGTGCCAGCACCGGGACCGGTTCCTACAATGAGCAGTTCTTC. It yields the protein CASTGTGSYNEQFF.